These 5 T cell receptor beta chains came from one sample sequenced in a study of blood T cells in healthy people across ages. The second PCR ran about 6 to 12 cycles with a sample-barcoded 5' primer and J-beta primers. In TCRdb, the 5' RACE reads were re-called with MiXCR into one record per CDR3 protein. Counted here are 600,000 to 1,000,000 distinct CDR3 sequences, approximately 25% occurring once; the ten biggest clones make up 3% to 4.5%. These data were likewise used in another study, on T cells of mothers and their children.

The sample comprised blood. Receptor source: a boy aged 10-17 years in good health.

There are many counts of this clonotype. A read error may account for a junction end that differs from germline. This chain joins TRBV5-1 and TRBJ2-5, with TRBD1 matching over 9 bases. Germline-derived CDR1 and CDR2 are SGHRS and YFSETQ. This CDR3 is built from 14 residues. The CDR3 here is CASSLGQGQETQYF. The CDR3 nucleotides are TGTGCCAGCAGCTTGGGACAGGGACAAGAGACCCAGTACTTC.

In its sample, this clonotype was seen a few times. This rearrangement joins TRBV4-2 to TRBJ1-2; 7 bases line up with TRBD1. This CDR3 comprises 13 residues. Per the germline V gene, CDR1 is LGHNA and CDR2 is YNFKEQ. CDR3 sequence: CATQGGTNYGYTF. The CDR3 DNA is TGTGCTACGCAGGGGGGGACTAACTATGGCTACACCTTC.

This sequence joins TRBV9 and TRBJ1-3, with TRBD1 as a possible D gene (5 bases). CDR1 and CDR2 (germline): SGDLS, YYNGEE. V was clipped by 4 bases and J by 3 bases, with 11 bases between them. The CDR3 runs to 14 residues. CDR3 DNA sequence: TGTGCCAGCAGCCGGGGGACGGATGGAAACACCATATATTTT. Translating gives CASSRGTDGNTIYF.

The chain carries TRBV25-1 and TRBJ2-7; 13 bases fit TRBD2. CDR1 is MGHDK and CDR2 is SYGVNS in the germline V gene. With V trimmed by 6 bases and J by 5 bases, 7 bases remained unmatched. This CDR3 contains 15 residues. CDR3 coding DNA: TGTGCCAGCAGCCGGCGGACTAGCGGGAGCGACGAGCAGTACTTC. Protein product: CASSRRTSGSDEQYF.

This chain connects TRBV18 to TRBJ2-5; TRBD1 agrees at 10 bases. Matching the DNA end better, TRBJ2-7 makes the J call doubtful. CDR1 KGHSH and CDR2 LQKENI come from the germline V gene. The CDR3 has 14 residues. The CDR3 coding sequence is TGTGCCAGCTCACCGGGACAGGGGTTCTCCGAGCAGTACTTC. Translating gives CASSPGQGFSEQYF.